One TCR beta chain is described in this entry. This specimen comes from a study of blood T cell repertoires in COVID-19. Profiling relied on immunoSEQ multiplex PCR, and the TCRdb table lists in-frame clones only, not all of them. Of about 180,000 clones in the sample, less than 90% were seen once. There are 15 residues in the CDR3. Trimming at V came to 3 bases and at J to 1 base, leaving 5 bases not matched to a gene. The germline V gene encodes CDR1 MGHRA and CDR2 YSYEKL. The J gene is TRBJ1-1, the V gene TRBV4-1; 7 bases match TRBD1. The clonotype originates from a young man with active or convalescent COVID-19. Sequenced: peripheral blood. CDR3 sequence reads: CASSHQTGPNTEAFF. The CDR3 region has the DNA TGCGCCAGCAGCCACCAGACAGGGCCGAACACTGAAGCTTTCTTT.